A single sample is the source of the 30 T cell receptor beta chains below, sequenced in a study of T-cell memory formation after mild COVID-19. Each CDR3 protein gets one entry after TCRdb re-called the 5' RACE reads with MiXCR. The sample holds about 210,000 distinct CDR3 sequences, 25% to 35% seen once. Sequenced material: PBMCs or a T cell subset sorted from them (not recorded which). The receptors here all came from an adult woman who had mild COVID-19 (a few samples of this study predate the infection). Cell type and time point are not known.

The CDR3: CASSARPTNLLRDTEAFF. For the CDR3, the DNA is TGCGCCAGCAGCGCCCGGCCGACTAATTTGTTGAGGGACACTGAAGCTTTCTTT. J is TRBJ1-1 and V is TRBV4-1; D is ambiguous. CDR1 and CDR2 (germline): MGHRA, YSYEKL. V was trimmed by 5 bases and J by 3 bases, leaving 25 bases between them. CDR3 length: 18 amino acids.

This chain links TRBV7-9 with TRBJ1-2, with unresolved D. V was shortened by 5 bases and J by 0 bases, with 7 bases between the two germline ends. The CDR3 sequence is 13 residues long. Looked up from germline, CDR1 is SEHNR and CDR2 is FQNEAQ (reference sequence). CDR3 region: CASSQGANYGYTF. CDR3 sequence (DNA): TGTGCCAGCAGCCAAGGAGCTAACTATGGCTACACCTTC. The full variable domain, completed using reference TRBV7-9 and TRBJ1-2, is DTGVSQNPRHKITKRGQNVTFRCDPISEHNRLYWYRQTLGQGPEFLTYFQNEAQLEKSRLLSDRFSAERPKGSFSTLEIQRTEQGDSAMYLCASSQGANYGYTFGSGTRLTVV.

This clonotype was counted between two and nine times. The chain has TRBV24-1 and TRBJ2-2; D call uncertain. CDR1 KGHDR and CDR2 SFDVKD come from the germline V gene. Trimming left V 10 bases short and J 9 bases short, with 8 bases between. CDR3 length equals 10 residues. Written as DNA, the CDR3 is TGTGCCACGCGAGCTAGGGAGCTGTTTTTT. Translation gives CATRARELFF.

This clonotype has more than one count but fewer than ten. This chain connects TRBV29-1 to TRBJ2-6; D uncertain. Trimming removed 3 bases at V and 2 bases at J, with 8 bases between. The CDR3 length is 14 residues. Germline V CDR1 and CDR2: SQVTM, ANQGSEA. The DNA of the CDR3 is TGCAGCGTTGAGAGTCCCCCTGGGGCCAACGTCCTGACTTTC. This encodes CSVESPPGANVLTF.

The chain employs TRBV12-3 or TRBV12-4 and TRBJ1-3; possibly TRBD1 for D (5 bases). There are 16 residues in the CDR3. V dropped 5 bases and J dropped 2 bases, with 16 bases sitting between them. The DNA of the CDR3 is TGTGCCAGCAGTCCCGACAGAAGATTGACTGGAAACACCATATATTTT. Protein sequence: CASSPDRRLTGNTIYF.

The CDR3 here is CSARNPGLAGSIYEQYF. The CDR3 nucleotides are TGCAGTGCTAGAAATCCGGGACTAGCGGGTTCTATTTACGAGCAGTACTTC. The chain carries TRBV20-1 and TRBJ2-7, with TRBD2 identical over 12 bases. This CDR3 has 17 residues. The V and J ends lost 2 bases and 4 bases, in that order; junction bases with no gene match: 12. Germline assignment: CDR1 DFQATT and CDR2 SNEGSKA (reference sequence).

The chain carries TRBV4-3 and TRBJ1-2; D might be TRBD1 (5 bases). V dropped 0 bases and J dropped 8 bases, with 10 bases sitting between them. The CDR3 runs to 13 residues. Germline V lookup: CDR1 LGHNA, CDR2 YSLEER. The CDR3 DNA reads as TGCGCCAGCAGCCAAGATCGGGGGGAAGGCTACACCTTC. The encoded protein is CASSQDRGEGYTF.

The genes are TRBV5-5 and TRBJ2-2; D may be TRBD2 (5 bases). There are 14 residues in the CDR3. CDR1 is SGHKS, CDR2 YYEKEE, per germline (reference sequence). The ends were cut back, 0 bases at V and 4 bases at J, with 7 bases in the middle. As DNA, the CDR3 is TGTGCCAGCAGCTTGGAGGGAGTCACCGGGGAGCTGTTTTTT. It specifies CASSLEGVTGELFF.

The genes are TRBV6-2 or TRBV6-3 and TRBJ2-1, with unresolved D. V lost 6 bases and J 5 bases, leaving 8 bases between the germline ends. The CDR3 consists of 12 residues. CDR1 and CDR2 (germline): MNHEY, SVGEGT. The CDR3 DNA reads as TGTGCCAGCAGATCCGGAAACAATGAGCAGTTCTTC. Amino acids: CASRSGNNEQFF.

The rearrangement links TRBV7-2 to TRBJ1-1; D perhaps matches TRBD1 (6 bases). This CDR3 has 14 residues. V shed 0 bases and J shed 6 bases, with 11 bases lying between them. Germline CDR1 and CDR2: SGHTA and FQGNSA. The DNA for the CDR3 is TGTGCCAGCAGCTTAGCGGGGGGCGCATCTGAAGCTTTCTTT. It encodes CASSLAGGASEAFF.

The rearrangement joins TRBV30 to TRBJ2-4, with no clear D. V dropped 4 bases and J dropped 0 bases, with 7 bases sitting between them. CDR3 length equals 13 residues. The germline V gene has CDR1 GTSNPN and CDR2 SVGIG (reference sequence). The CDR3 reads CAWKMAAKNIQYF. The CDR3 DNA reads TGTGCCTGGAAAATGGCAGCCAAAAACATTCAGTACTTC.

This clonotype was detected only a few times. The rearrangement joins TRBV12-3 or TRBV12-4 to TRBJ2-4, with 9 bases that match TRBD1. There are 13 residues in the CDR3. Losses at the gene ends were 5 bases for V and 12 bases for J; bases not matched to a gene: 8. The chain's CDR3 is CASSRRGTGNQYF. The CDR3 DNA reads TGTGCCAGCAGTAGGCGGGGGACAGGGAATCAGTACTTC.

In this sample, this clonotype turned up many times. The chain is built from TRBV7-2 and TRBJ2-7, with 8 bases identical to TRBD2. The CDR3 is 15 amino acids. V shed 5 bases, J shed 6 bases, and the junction held 12 bases outside the gene matches. CDR1 SGHTA and CDR2 FQGNSA come from the germline V gene. CDR3 nucleotides: TGTGCCAGCAGCACCCCGGGACTAGAGGGGAGCGAGCAGTACTTC. This translates into CASSTPGLEGSEQYF.

This clonotype came up a few times. The chain is built from TRBV7-2 and TRBJ1-1; D might be TRBD1 (6 bases). The CDR3 is 13 residues long. V was pared by 4 bases and J by 9 bases, with 15 bases between. The V gene's germline CDR1 is SGHTA and CDR2 FQGNSA. In DNA, the CDR3 is TGTGCCAGCAGCTCGCTCGGACAGCTAAAAGCTTTCTTT. Residues: CASSSLGQLKAFF.

This clonotype has a handful of counts. V usage is TRBV7-8 and J usage is TRBJ2-5, with D possibly called TRBD1 or TRBD2 (5 bases each). Trimming stripped 2 bases from V and 5 bases from J, with 9 bases between. The germline V gene has CDR1 SGHVS and CDR2 FQNEAQ. This CDR3 contains 13 residues. The CDR3 DNA is TGTGCCAGCAGCTTACGAGGGGTGGAGACCCAGTACTTC. This gives the protein CASSLRGVETQYF.

This clonotype was recorded only once. The V and J genes are TRBV4-1 and TRBJ2-7, with 9 bases fitting TRBD1. Germline CDR1 MGHRA, CDR2 YSYEKL. V gave up 3 bases and J gave up 6 bases; unmatched junction bases: 6. There are 14 residues in the CDR3. The DNA for the CDR3 is TGCGCCAGCAGCCACGGACAGGGGCCCCTCGAGCAGTACTTC. Translated, it gives CASSHGQGPLEQYF.

This rearrangement joins TRBV10-2 to TRBJ1-1; D remains unclear. The CDR3 has 13 residues. Trimming took off 5 bases at V and 4 bases at J, with 11 bases between the two ends. Germline lookup yields CDR1 WSHSY and CDR2 SAAADI. CDR3: CASSIEARTEAFF. In DNA, the CDR3 is TGCGCCAGCAGTATTGAGGCCCGCACTGAAGCTTTCTTT.

The sample holds a few counts of this clonotype. The V and J genes are TRBV20-1 and TRBJ1-2; D is perhaps TRBD1 (5 bases). The V gene lost 2 bases and the J gene lost 8 bases, with 12 bases spanning the gap. Germline V lookup: CDR1 DFQATT, CDR2 SNEGSKA (reference sequence). CDR3 length: 12 residues. The CDR3 spells CSARQGPGGYTF. The CDR3, as DNA: TGCAGTGCTAGACAGGGCCCTGGCGGCTACACCTTC.

This clonotype was seen only a few times. J is TRBJ2-5 and V is TRBV19, with TRBD2 matching 7 bases. J gave up 1 base and V 7 bases, and 6 bases lay outside the gene matches. The CDR3 has 14 residues. Germline V gene data show CDR1 as LNHDA and CDR2 as SQIVND (reference sequence). Here the CDR3 DNA reads TGTGCCAGTAACATCGGGACTACCCAAGAGACCCAGTACTTC. This gives the protein CASNIGTTQETQYF.

This clonotype showed up just a few times. The chain has TRBV5-4 and TRBJ2-1; 8 bases are a match to TRBD2. Per the germline V gene, CDR1 is SGHNT and CDR2 is YYREEE (reference sequence). The CDR3 spans 17 residues. V was clipped by 3 bases and J by 4 bases; unmatched bases: 12. This CDR3 reads CASSSGGGASGYNEQFF. CDR3 in DNA: TGTGCCAGCAGCTCCGGGGGGGGGGCTAGCGGATACAATGAGCAGTTCTTC.

J is TRBJ1-5 and V is TRBV6-1, with 7 nucleotides matching TRBD1. Germline V gene lookup returns CDR1 MNHNS and CDR2 SASEGT. The junction had 14 bases not matched to a gene; V was cut back by 5 bases and J by 4 bases. There are 17 residues in the CDR3. CDR3 nucleotides: TGTGCCAGCAGTAGTGAATCAAACAGGGGCTGGAATCAGCCCCAGCATTTT. Translating it yields CASSSESNRGWNQPQHF.

This clonotype has only a few counts. This rearrangement joins TRBV7-9 to TRBJ2-1; 11 bases match TRBD2. This CDR3 comprises 15 residues. CDR1 SEHNR and CDR2 FQNEAQ come from the germline V gene (reference sequence). Trimming removed 1 base from V and 5 bases from J; junction bases left unmatched: 1. The CDR3 spells CASSLVAGGHNEQFF. In nucleotides, the CDR3 is TGTGCCAGCAGCTTAGTAGCGGGGGGGCACAATGAGCAGTTCTTC.

This clonotype has more than one count but fewer than ten. V usage is TRBV7-9 and J usage is TRBJ2-3, with a possible D match to TRBD1 (6 bases). V lost 0 bases, J lost 3 bases, and 10 bases lay in between. In germline, CDR1 is SEHNR, CDR2 FQNEAQ (reference sequence). The CDR3 extends over 15 amino acids. The CDR3 here is CASSLARGVTDTQYF. The CDR3 region has the DNA TGTGCCAGCAGCTTAGCCAGGGGAGTAACAGATACGCAGTATTTT. Looking up the rest from reference TRBV7-9 and TRBJ2-3 gives the full variable domain: DTGVSQNPRHKITKRGQNVTFRCDPISEHNRLYWYRQTLGQGPEFLTYFQNEAQLEKSRLLSDRFSAERPKGSFSTLEIQRTEQGDSAMYLCASSLARGVTDTQYFGPGTRLTVL.

DNA of the CDR3: TGTGCCACCAGTGAAGAAACAGCCCGCTCTGGGGCCAACGTCCTGACTTTC. This encodes CATSEETARSGANVLTF. The rearrangement links TRBV24-1 to TRBJ2-6; D remains unclear. Germline assignment: CDR1 KGHDR and CDR2 SFDVKD. The V gene lost 4 bases and the J gene lost 0 bases, with 12 bases spanning the gap. The CDR3 covers 17 residues.

This clonotype was seen only a few times. The junction shows a germline mismatch at one end, possibly a read error. The chain couples TRBV5-1 to TRBJ1-5; tentative D call: TRBD1 (5 bases). Germline values: CDR1 SGHRS, CDR2 YFSETQ. This CDR3 is built from 14 residues. The CDR3 nucleotides are TGTGCCAGCAGCCCAACGGGGGGCAATCAGCCCCAGCATTTT. The encoded protein is CASSPTGGNQPQHF. Using reference TRBV5-1 and TRBJ1-5 for the parts outside the CDR3, the full variable domain is KAGVTQTPRYLIKTRGQQVTLSCSPISGHRSVSWYQQTPGQGLQFLFEYFSETQRNKGNFPGRFSGRQFSNSRSEMNVSTLELGDSALYLCASSPTGGNQPQHFGDGTRLSIL.

The rearrangement links TRBV30 to TRBJ2-7, with TRBD1 identical over 10 bases. J was trimmed by 2 bases and V by 0 bases; bases with no gene match: 10. This CDR3 is built from 17 residues. Germline CDR1 and CDR2: GTSNPN and SVGIG (reference sequence). This CDR3 is CAWSVLTRTGGTYEQYF. Here the CDR3 DNA reads TGTGCCTGGAGTGTACTGACCCGGACAGGGGGGACCTACGAGCAGTACTTC.

This clonotype was seen a few times. The rearrangement links TRBV13 to TRBJ2-7, with TRBD2 matching over 10 bases. The junction had 9 bases not matched to a gene; V was cut back by 5 bases and J by 5 bases. This CDR3 has 15 residues. Germline V gene sequence: CDR1 PRHDT, CDR2 FYEKMQ (reference sequence). This CDR3 reads CASSPRSSGSHEQYF. The CDR3 DNA follows: TGTGCCAGCAGCCCTCGCTCTAGCGGGAGCCACGAGCAGTACTTC. The full variable domain, in which reference TRBV13 and TRBJ2-7 provide the parts outside the CDR3, is AAGVIQSPRHLIKEKRETATLKCYPIPRHDTVYWYQQGPGQDPQFLISFYEKMQSDKGSIPDRFSAQQFSDYHSELNMSSLELGDSALYFCASSPRSSGSHEQYFGPGTRLTVT.

This clonotype was seen only a few times. This sequence joins TRBV12-3 or TRBV12-4 and TRBJ1-5; tentative D call: TRBD1 (6 bases). This CDR3 has 12 amino acids. V lost 6 bases, J lost 10 bases, and 13 bases lay in between. For the CDR3, the DNA is TGTGCCAGCAGGAGGACAGTCACACCCCAGCATTTT. This sequence encodes CASRRTVTPQHF.

J is TRBJ1-5 and V is TRBV6-2 or TRBV6-3, with a tentative D call TRBD1 (5 bases). The V gene lost 8 bases and the J gene lost 0 bases, with 14 bases spanning the gap. The CDR3 is 15 amino acids. Germline values: CDR1 MNHEY, CDR2 SVGEGT. For the CDR3, the DNA is TGTGCCAGCTCAGACAGTGACTATAGCAATCAGCCCCAGCATTTT. It specifies CASSDSDYSNQPQHF.

In its sample, this clonotype was seen once. The chain employs TRBV25-1 and TRBJ2-7; D gene unclear. The CDR3 spans 16 residues. V lost 6 bases and J lost 2, with 20 bases in between. Germline V gene sequence: CDR1 MGHDK, CDR2 SYGVNS. CDR3 coding DNA: TGTGCCAGCAGCAGGACCCCCGGGCTTTCTCCCTACGAGCAGTACTTC. Encoded protein: CASSRTPGLSPYEQYF.